The clone carrying this TCR beta chain has just a few counts. Germline values: CDR1 MNHEY, CDR2 SVGAGI. The CDR3 is made up of 11 amino acids. The V end lost 8 bases, the J end lost 8 bases, and 7 bases lay between the germline ends. The entry originates in a study of blood T cell repertoires in COVID-19. The method was immunoSEQ multiplex PCR; TCRdb's version includes in-frame clones alone and lacks a portion of them. The sample includes over 150,000 clones, roughly 86% seen only once; the top ten take approximately 0.6%. Specimen: peripheral blood. The clonotype comes from a man aged 55-75 years with COVID-19, enrolled during active disease. The chain recombines TRBV6-5 with TRBJ1-6; D remains ambiguous. The CDR3 bases are TGTGCCAGCGGCGGGGATTCACCCCTCCACTTT. This encodes CASGGDSPLHF.